The clone carrying this T cell receptor (beta chain) has at least ten counts. The antigen is unknown. The sample belongs to a study of neurological immune-mediated disorders. Synthesis of cDNA used 5'RACE (with 10-nucleotide random UMIs). From 15-18 subjects, every sequencing run obtained over 160 million TCR-beta sequences. From the 5' RACE reads, TCRdb called clonotypes with MiXCR, one entry per CDR3 protein. The sample lists under 35,000 distinct CDR3 sequences, about 14% occurring once. General study results and limits: HTLV-1-associated myelopathy led in TCR clonal expansion, while multiple sclerosis ranked lowest, below healthy controls.

Sample time point: technical triplicate 2. Libraries from sorted cells used 900,000 or so T cells (CD4+ or CD8+). This clonotype originated in a female donor with HTLV-1-associated myelopathy (HAM/TSP). Sequencing used CD4+ T cells from blood.

The CDR3 loop is CASSPGTDDEQFF. CDR3 sequence (DNA): TGTGCCAGCTCACCCGGGACAGACGATGAGCAGTTCTTC. The V and J genes are TRBV18 and TRBJ2-1, with 7 bases matching TRBD1. Germline V gene lookup returns CDR1 KGHSH and CDR2 LQKENI. The CDR3 has 13 amino acids. The J segment lost 8 bases and the V segment lost 3 bases, leaving 4 bases of the junction unmatched.